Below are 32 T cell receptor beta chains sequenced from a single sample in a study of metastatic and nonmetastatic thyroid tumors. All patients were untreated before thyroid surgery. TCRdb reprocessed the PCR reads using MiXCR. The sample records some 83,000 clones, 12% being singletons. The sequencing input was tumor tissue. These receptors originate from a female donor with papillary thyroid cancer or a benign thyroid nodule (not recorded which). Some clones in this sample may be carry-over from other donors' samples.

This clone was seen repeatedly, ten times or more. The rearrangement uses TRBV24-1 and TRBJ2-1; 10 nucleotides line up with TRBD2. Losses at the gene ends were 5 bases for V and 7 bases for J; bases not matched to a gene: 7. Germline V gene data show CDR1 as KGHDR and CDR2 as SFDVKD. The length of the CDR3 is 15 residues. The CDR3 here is CATSVRAGGPNEQFF. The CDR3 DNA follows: TGTGCCACCAGTGTAAGAGCGGGAGGGCCGAATGAGCAGTTCTTC.

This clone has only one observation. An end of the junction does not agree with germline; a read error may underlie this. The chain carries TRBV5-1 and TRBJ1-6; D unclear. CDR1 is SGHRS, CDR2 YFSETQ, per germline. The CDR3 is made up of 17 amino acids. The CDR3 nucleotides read TGCGCCAGCAGCCACGAAGTATGGGCCGAGAATAATTCAACCCTCCACTTT. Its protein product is CASSHEVWAENNSTLHF.

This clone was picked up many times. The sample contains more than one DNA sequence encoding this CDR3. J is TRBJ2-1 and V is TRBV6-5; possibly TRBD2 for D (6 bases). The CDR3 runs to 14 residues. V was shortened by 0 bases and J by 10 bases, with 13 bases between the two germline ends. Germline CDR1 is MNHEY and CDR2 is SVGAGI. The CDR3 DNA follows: TGTGCCAGCAGTTACTCTCCGTTTAGCGGAGAGCAGTTCTTC. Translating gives CASSYSPFSGEQFF.

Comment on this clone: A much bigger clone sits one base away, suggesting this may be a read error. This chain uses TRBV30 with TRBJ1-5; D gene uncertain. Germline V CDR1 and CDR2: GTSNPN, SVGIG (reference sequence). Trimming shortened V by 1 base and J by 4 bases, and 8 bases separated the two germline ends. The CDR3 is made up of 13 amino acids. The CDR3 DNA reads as TGTGCCTGGAGTGGGATCCAAAATCAGCCCCAGCATTTT. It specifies CAWSGIQNQPQHF.

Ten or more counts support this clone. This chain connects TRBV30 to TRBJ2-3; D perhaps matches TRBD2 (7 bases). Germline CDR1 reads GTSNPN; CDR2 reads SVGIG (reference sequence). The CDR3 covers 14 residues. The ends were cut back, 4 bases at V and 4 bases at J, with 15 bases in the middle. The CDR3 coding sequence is TGTGCCTGGAAGTCGGGGGGCAGCCCAGATACGCAGTATTTT. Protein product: CAWKSGGSPDTQYF.

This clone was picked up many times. The CDR3 bases are TGTGCCAGCAGTGAAAGGGCGACTGGAAACACCATATATTTT. It encodes CASSERATGNTIYF. V usage is TRBV2 and J usage is TRBJ1-3; D gene unclear. Looked up from germline, CDR1 is SNHLY and CDR2 is FYNNEI. Trimming took off 2 bases at V and 2 bases at J, with 7 bases between the two ends. CDR3 size: 14 residues.

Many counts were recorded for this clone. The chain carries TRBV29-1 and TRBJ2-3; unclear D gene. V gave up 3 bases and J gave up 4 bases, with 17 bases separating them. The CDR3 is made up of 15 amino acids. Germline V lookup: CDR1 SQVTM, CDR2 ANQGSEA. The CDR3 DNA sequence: TGCAGCGTTGATTTCGTCAGAAAAGTAGCAGATACGCAGTATTTT. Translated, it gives CSVDFVRKVADTQYF.

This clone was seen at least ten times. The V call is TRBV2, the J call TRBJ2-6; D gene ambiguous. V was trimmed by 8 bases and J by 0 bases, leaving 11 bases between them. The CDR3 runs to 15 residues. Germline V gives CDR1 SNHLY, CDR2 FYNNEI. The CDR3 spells CASHDKNSGANVLTF. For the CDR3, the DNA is TGTGCCAGCCATGACAAGAACTCTGGGGCCAACGTCCTGACTTTC.

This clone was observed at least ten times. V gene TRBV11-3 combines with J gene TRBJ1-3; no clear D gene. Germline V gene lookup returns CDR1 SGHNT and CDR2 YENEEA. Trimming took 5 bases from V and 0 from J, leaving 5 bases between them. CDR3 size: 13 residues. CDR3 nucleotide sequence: TGTGCCAGCAGCAGGACCTCTGGAAACACCATATATTTT. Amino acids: CASSRTSGNTIYF.

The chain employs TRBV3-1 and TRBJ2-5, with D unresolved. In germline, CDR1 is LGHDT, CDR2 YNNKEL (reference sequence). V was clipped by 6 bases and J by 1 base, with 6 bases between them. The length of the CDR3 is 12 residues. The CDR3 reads CASRRTQETQYF. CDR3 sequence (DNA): TGTGCCAGCAGAAGGACCCAAGAGACCCAGTACTTC.

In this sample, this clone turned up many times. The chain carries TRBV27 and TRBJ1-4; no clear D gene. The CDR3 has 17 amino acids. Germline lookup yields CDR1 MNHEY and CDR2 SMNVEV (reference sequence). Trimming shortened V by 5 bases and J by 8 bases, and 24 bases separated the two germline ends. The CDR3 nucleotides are TGTGCCAGCAGTATACAAGGACCCGGGAAACCGGGGGAAAAACTGTTTTTT. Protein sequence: CASSIQGPGKPGEKLFF.

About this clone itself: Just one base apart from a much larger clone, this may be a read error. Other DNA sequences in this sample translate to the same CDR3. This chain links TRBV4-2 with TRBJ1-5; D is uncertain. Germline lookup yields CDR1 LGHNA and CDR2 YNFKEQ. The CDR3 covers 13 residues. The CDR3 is CASSQEVGQPQHF. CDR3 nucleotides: TGTGCCAGCAGTCAAGAAGTAGGTCAGCCCCAGCATTTT.

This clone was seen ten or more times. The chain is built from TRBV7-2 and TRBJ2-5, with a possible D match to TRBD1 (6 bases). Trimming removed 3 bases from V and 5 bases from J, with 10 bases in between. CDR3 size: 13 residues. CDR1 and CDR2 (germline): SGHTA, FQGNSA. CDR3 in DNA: TGTGCCAGCAGCTTGAACAGGGCCGAGACCCAGTACTTC. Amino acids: CASSLNRAETQYF.

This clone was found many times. The DNA of the CDR3 is TGTGCCAGCAGCCGGGACTGGCGAAGCTCTGGGGCCAACGTCCTGACTTTC. The encoded protein is CASSRDWRSSGANVLTF. The genes are TRBV14 and TRBJ2-6; maybe TRBD2 (6 bases). This CDR3 has 17 amino acids. The V end was cut by 4 bases, the J end by 0 bases, with 13 bases between. Germline V gene lookup returns CDR1 SGHDN and CDR2 FVKESK. The whole variable domain, filled in from reference TRBV14 and TRBJ2-6, reads EAGVTQFPSHSVIEKGQTVTLRCDPISGHDNLYWYRRVMGKEIKFLLHFVKESKQDESGMPNNRFLAERTGGTYSTLKVQPAELEDSGVYFCASSRDWRSSGANVLTFGAGSRLTVL.

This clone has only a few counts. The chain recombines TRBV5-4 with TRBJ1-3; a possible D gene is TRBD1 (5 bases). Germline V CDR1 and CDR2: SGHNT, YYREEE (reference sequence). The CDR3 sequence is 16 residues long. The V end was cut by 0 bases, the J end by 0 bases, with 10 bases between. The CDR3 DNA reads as TGTGCCAGCAGCTTGGGACGGGACTTCTCTGGAAACACCATATATTTT. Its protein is CASSLGRDFSGNTIYF.

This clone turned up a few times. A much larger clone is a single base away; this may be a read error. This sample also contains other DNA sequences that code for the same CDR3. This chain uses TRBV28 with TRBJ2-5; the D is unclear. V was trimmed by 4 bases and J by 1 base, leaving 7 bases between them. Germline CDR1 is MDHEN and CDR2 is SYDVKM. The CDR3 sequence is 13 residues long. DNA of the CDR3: TGTGCCAGCAGTTCACAGTTCCAAGAGACCCAGTACTTC. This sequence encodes CASSSQFQETQYF.

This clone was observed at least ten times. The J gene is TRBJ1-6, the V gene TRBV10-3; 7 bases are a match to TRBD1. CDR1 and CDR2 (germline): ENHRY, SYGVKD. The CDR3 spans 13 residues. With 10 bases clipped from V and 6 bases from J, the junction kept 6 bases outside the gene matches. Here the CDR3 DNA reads TGTGCCACCTTACGGGACAGTAATTCACCCCTCCACTTT. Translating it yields CATLRDSNSPLHF.

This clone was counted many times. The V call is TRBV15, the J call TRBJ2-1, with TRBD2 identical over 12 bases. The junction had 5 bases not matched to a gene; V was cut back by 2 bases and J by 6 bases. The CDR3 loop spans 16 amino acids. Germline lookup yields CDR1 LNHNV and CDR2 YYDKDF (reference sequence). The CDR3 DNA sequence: TGTGCCACCAGCAGAACCGGGACTAGCGGGTTCAATGAGCAGTTCTTC. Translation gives CATSRTGTSGFNEQFF.

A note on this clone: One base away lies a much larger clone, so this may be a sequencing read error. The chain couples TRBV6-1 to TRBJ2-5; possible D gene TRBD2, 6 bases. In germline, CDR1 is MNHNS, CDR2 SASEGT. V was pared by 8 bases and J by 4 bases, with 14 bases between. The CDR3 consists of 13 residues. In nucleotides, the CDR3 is TGTGCCAGCGGCGGGACGGGCATAGAGACCCAGTACTTC. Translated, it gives CASGGTGIETQYF.

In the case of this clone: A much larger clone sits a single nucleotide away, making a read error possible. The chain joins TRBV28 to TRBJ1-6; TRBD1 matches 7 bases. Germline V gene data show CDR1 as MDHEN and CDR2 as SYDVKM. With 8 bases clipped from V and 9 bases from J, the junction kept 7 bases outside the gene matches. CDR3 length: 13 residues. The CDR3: CASWDSGGSPLHF. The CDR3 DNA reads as TGTGCCAGCTGGGACAGTGGGGGTTCACCCCTCCACTTT. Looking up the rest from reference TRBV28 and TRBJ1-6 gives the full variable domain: DVKVTQSSRYLVKRTGEKVFLECVQDMDHENMFWYRQDPGLGLRLIYFSYDVKMKEKGDIPEGYSVSREKKERFSLILESASTNQTSMYLCASWDSGGSPLHFGNGTRLTVT.

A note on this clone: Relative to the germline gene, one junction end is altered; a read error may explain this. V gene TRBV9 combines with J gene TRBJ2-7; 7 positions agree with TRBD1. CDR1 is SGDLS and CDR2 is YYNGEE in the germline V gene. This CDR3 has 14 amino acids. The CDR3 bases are TGTGCCATCAGCCCTCCTGACAGGGTGTTCGAGCAGTACTTC. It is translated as CAISPPDRVFEQYF. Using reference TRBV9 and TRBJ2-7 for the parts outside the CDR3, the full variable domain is DSGVTQTPKHLITATGQRVTLRCSPRSGDLSVYWYQQSLDQGLQFLIQYYNGEERAKGNILERFSAQQFPDLHSELNLSSLELGDSALYFCAISPPDRVFEQYFGPGTRLTVT.

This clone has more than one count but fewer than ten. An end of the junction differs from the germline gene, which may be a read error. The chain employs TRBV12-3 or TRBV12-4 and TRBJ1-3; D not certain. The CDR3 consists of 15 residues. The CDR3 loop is CASSLGRISVNTIYF. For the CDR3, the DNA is TGTGCCAGCAGTTTGGGCAGAATCTCTGTAAACACCATATATTTT.

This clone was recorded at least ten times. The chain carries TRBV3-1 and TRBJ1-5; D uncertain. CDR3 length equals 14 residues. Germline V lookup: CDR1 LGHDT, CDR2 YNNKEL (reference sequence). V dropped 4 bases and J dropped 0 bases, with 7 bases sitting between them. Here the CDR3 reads CASSPFYSNQPQHF. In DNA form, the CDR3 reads TGTGCCAGCAGCCCTTTTTATAGCAATCAGCCCCAGCATTTT.

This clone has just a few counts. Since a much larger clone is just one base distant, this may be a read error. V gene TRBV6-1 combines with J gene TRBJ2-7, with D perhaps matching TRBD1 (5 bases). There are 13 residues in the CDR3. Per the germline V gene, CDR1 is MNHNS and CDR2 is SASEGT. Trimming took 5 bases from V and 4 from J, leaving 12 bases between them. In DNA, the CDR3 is TGTGCCAGCAGTCCTGTGACAGTGTACGAGCAGTACTTC. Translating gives CASSPVTVYEQYF.

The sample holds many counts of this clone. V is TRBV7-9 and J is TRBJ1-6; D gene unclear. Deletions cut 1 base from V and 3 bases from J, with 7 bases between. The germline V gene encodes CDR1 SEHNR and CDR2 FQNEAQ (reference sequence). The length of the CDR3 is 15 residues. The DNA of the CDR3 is TGTGCCAGCAGCTTAGAAGGCAGCTATAATTCACCCCTCCACTTT. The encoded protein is CASSLEGSYNSPLHF.

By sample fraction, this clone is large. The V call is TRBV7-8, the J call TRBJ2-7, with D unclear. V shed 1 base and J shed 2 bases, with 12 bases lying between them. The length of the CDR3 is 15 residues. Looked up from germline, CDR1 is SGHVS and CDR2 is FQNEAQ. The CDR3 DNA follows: TGTGCCAGCAGCTTAGGGGCAGGAATAGCCTACGAGCAGTACTTC. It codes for CASSLGAGIAYEQYF.

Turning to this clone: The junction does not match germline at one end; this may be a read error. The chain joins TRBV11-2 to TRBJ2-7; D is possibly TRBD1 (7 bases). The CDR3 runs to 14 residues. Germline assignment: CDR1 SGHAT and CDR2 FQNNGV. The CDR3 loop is CASSSGGGGYEEYF. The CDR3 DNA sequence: TGTGCCAGCAGCTCAGGAGGGGGCGGATACGAGGAGTACTTC.

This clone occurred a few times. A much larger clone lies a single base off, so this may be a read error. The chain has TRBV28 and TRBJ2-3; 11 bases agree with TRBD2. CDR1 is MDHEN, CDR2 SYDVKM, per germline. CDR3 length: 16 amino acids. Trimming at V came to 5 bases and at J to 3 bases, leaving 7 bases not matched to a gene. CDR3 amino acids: CASSVTSGSITDTQYF. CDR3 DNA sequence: TGTGCCAGCAGTGTTACTAGCGGGAGTATTACAGATACGCAGTATTTT. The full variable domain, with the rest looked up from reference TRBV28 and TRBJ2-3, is DVKVTQSSRYLVKRTGEKVFLECVQDMDHENMFWYRQDPGLGLRLIYFSYDVKMKEKGDIPEGYSVSREKKERFSLILESASTNQTSMYLCASSVTSGSITDTQYFGPGTRLTVL.

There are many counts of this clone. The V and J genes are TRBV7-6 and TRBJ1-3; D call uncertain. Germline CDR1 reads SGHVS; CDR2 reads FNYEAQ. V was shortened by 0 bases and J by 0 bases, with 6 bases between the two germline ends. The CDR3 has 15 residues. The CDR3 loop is CASSLAVTSGNTIYF. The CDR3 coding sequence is TGTGCCAGCAGCTTAGCAGTTACCTCTGGAAACACCATATATTTT.

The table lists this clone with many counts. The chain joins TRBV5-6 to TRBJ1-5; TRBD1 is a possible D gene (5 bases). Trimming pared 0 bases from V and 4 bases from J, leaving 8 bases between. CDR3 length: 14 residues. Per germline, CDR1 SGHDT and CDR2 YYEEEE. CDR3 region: CASSLGRVNQPQHF. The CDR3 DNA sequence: TGTGCCAGCAGCTTGGGCAGGGTAAATCAGCCCCAGCATTTT.

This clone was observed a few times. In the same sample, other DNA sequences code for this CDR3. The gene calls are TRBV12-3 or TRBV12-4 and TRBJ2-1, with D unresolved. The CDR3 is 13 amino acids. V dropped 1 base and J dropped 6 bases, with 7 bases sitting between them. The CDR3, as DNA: TGTGCCAGCAGTTTAGGGCTACGCAATGAGCAGTTCTTC. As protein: CASSLGLRNEQFF.

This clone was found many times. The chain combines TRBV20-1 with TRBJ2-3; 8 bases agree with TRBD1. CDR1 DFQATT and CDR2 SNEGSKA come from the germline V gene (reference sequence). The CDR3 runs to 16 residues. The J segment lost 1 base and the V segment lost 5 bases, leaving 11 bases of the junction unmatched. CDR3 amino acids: CSAGSFRGRGTDTQYF. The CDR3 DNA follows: TGCAGTGCTGGAAGCTTCAGGGGGCGAGGCACAGATACGCAGTATTTT.